This TCR beta chain is drawn from a study of breast tumors, draining lymph nodes, adjacent tissues (dated by TCRdb to 2015 to 2016). The study in broad terms: In breast cancer patients, the study compared the TCR beta repertoires of tumor, adjacent nontumor tissue and axillary lymph nodes. The study was designed to assess the relationships and possible T-cell exchange between tumor, surrounding tissue and draining lymph node repertoires in human breast cancer.

The study at large found these results: The conclusion that tumor T cells originate in lymph nodes was framed as consistent with a hypothesis rather than directly demonstrated. Tumors showed preferential V and J gene usage, and their T-cell repertoire diversity fell below that of lymph nodes yet above that of nontumor tissue. The data were considered consistent with the idea that most tumor T cells come from the lymph node and then expand in tumor tissue. Tumor and nontumor tissue repertoires were found to be significantly more similar in luminal-like than in basal-like breast cancer.

The listed sequencing device is Illumina HiSeq 2000. TCR beta chain libraries were generated by multiplex PCR amplification. High-throughput sequencing was used to analyze the amplified TCR beta chain products. TCRdb cleaned the public reads at Q25 with fastp, built clones with MiXCR and kept in-frame beta chains. CDR3 protein duplicates are merged, each entry listing the most common genes and DNA. This sample is represented by some 230,000 distinct CDR3 sequences; around 35% of them were singletons. The ten largest account for under 4.5% of the sample. Lymph node samples were obtained from the axillary draining lymph nodes of breast cancer patients. Worth noting for this clonotype: Its antigen remains unidentified. One end of the junction fails to match germline, which may point to a read error.

Counted from cysteine to phenylalanine, this CDR3 has 15 amino acids. The sequence is cut down to CDR3 DNA, 45 bases in frame from base 1. From the germline V gene, CDR1 is SGHTA and CDR2 is FQGNSA. The chain employs TRBV7-2 and TRBJ1-2, with 8 central nucleotides matching TRBD1. The receptor's source is a female donor with breast cancer. Some clones in this sample may be carry-over from other donors' samples. The sample taken for sequencing was axillary lymph node tissue. CDR3 sequence: CASSLEQGDFGGYPF. The nucleotide sequence reads TGTGCCAGCAGCTTAGAACAGGGGGACTTTGGGGGCTACCCCTTC.